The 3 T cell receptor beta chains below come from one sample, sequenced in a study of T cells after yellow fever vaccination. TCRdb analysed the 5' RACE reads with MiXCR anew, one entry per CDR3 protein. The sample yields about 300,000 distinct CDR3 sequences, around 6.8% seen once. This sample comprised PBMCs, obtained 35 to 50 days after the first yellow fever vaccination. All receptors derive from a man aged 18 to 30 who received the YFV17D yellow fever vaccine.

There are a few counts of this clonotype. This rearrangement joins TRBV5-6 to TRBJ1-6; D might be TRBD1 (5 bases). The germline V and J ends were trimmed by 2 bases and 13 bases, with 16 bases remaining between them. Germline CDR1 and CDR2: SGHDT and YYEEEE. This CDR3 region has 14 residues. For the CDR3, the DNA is TGTGCCAGCAGCTTAGCGGGGCCCTGGACCCCCCTCCACTTT. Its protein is CASSLAGPWTPLHF.

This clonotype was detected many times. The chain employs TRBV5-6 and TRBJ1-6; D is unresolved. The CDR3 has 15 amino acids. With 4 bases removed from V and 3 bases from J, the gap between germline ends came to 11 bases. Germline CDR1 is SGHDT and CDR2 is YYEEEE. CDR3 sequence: CASSPDGGYNSPLHF. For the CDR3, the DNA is TGTGCCAGCAGCCCGGACGGAGGCTATAATTCACCCCTCCACTTT.

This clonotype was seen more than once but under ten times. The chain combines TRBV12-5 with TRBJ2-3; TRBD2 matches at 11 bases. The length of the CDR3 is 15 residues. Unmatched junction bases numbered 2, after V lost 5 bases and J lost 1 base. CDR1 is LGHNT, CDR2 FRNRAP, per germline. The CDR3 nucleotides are TGTGCTAGTGGTCTGGGACTAGCGGGCACAGATACGCAGTATTTT. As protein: CASGLGLAGTDTQYF.